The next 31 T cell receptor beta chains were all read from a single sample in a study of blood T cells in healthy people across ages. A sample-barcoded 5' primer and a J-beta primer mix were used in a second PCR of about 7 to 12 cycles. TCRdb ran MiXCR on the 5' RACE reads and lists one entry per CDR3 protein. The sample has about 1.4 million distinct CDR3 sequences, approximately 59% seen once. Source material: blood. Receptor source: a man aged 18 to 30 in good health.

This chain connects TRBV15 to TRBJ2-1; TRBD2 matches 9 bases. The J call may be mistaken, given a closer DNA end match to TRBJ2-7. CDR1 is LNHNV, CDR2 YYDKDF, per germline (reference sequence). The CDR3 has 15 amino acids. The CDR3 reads CATTNAGGSYNEQYF. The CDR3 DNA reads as TGTGCCACCACCAACGCGGGGGGGTCCTACAATGAGCAGTACTTC.

The CDR3: CASTQTGSANYGYTF. For the CDR3, the DNA is TGTGCCAGCACCCAGACAGGGTCCGCCAACTATGGCTACACCTTC. This chain joins TRBV12-3 or TRBV12-4 and TRBJ1-2; TRBD1 aligns across 7 bases. The CDR3 runs 15 residues. Trimming removed 7 bases from V and 2 bases from J; junction bases left unmatched: 10.

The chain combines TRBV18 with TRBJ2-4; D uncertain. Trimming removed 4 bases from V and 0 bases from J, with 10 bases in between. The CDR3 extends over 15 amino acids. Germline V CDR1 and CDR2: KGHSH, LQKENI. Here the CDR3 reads CASSLSAIAKNIQYF. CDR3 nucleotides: TGTGCCAGCTCACTGTCCGCGATAGCCAAAAACATTCAGTACTTC.

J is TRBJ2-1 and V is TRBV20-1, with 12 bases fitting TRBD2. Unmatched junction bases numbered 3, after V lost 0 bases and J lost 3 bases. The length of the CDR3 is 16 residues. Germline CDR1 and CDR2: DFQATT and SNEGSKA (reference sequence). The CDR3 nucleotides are TGCAGTGCTAGAGACCGACTAGCGGGAGTCTACAATGAGCAGTTCTTC. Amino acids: CSARDRLAGVYNEQFF.

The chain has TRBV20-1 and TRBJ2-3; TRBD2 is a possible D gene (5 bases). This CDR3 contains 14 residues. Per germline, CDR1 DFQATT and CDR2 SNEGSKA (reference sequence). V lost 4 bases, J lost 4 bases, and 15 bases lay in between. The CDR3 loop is CSANPRVAPDTQYF. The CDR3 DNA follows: TGCAGTGCTAACCCCCGGGTAGCGCCAGATACGCAGTATTTT.

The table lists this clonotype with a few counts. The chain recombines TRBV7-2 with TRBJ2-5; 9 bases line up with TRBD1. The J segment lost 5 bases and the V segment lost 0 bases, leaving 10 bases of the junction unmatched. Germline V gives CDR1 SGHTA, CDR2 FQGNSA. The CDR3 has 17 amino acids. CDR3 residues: CASSLARLTGGGETQYF. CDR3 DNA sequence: TGTGCCAGCAGCTTAGCGCGGTTGACAGGGGGTGGGGAGACCCAGTACTTC. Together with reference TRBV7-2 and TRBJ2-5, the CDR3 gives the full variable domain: GAGVSQSPSNKVTEKGKDVELRCDPISGHTALYWYRQSLGQGLEFLIYFQGNSAPDKSGLPSDRFSAERTGGSVSTLTIQRTQQEDSAVYLCASSLARLTGGGETQYFGPGTRLLVL.

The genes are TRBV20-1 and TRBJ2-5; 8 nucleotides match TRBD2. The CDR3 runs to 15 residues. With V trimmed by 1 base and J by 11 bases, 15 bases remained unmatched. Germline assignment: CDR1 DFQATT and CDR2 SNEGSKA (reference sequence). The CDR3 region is CSARVPGLGPTRQYF. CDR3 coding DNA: TGCAGTGCTAGAGTACCGGGACTAGGCCCTACGAGGCAGTACTTC.

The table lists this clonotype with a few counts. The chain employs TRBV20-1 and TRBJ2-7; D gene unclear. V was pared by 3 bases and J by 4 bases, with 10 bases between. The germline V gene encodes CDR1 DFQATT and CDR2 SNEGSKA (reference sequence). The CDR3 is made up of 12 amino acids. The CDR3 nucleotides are TGCAGTGCTAGGTATTCGTCTTACGAGCAGTACTTC. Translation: CSARYSSYEQYF.

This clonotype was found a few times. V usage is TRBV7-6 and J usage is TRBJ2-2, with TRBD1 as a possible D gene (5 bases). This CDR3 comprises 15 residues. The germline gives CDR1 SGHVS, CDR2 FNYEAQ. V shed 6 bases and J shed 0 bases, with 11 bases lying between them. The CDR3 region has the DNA TGTGCCAGCAGGCCTGACAGCGCGAACACCGGGGAGCTGTTTTTT. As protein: CASRPDSANTGELFF.

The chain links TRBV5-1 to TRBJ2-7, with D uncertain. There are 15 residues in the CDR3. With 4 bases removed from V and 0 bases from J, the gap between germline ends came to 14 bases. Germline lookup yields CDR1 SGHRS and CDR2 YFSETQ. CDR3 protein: CASSPDGHSSYEQYF. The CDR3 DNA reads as TGCGCCAGCAGCCCTGATGGGCATAGCTCCTACGAGCAGTACTTC.

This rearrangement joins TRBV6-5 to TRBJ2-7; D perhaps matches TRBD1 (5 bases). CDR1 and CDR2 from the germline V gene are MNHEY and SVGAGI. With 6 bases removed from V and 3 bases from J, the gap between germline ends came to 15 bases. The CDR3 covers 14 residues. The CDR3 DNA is TGTGCCAGCAGAGTTTCCCAGGGCCTCTACGAGCAGTACTTC. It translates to CASRVSQGLYEQYF.

CDR3 amino acids: CASSIRQPYEQYF. Written as DNA, the CDR3 is TGTGCCAGCAGCATTAGACAGCCCTACGAGCAGTACTTC. This chain connects TRBV7-2 to TRBJ2-7, with D possibly matching TRBD1 (5 bases). CDR3 length equals 13 residues. The germline gives CDR1 SGHTA, CDR2 FQGNSA. The V end was cut by 5 bases, the J end by 2 bases, with 10 bases between.

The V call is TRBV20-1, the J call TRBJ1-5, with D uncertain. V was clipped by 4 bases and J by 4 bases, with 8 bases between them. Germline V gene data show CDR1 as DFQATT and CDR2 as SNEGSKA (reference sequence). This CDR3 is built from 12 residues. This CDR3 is CSAKLRNQPQHF. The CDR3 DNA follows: TGCAGTGCTAAATTGAGGAATCAGCCCCAGCATTTT.

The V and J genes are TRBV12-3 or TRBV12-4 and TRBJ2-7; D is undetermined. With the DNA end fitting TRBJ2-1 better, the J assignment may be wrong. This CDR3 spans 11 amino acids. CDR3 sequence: CASSSSWEQFF. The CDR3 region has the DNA TGTGCCAGCAGTTCCAGCTGGGAGCAGTTCTTC.

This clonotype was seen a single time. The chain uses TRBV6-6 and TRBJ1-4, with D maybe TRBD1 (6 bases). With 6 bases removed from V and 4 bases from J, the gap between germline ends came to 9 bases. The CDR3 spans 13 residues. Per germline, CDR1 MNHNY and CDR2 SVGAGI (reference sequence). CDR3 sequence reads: CASRDSYNEKLFF. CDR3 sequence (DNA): TGTGCCAGCAGGGACAGCTATAATGAAAAACTGTTTTTT.

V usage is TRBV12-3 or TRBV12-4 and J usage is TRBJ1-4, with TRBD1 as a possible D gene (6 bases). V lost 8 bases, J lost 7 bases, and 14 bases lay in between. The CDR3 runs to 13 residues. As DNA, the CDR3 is TGTGCCAGCTTTGGACCGGACAGTGAAAAACTGTTTTTT. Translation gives CASFGPDSEKLFF.

The CDR3 DNA is TGTGCCAGTAGGAACTCTATAGCGGGGGAATCCTACGAGCAGTACTTC. It encodes CASRNSIAGESYEQYF. The genes are TRBV19 and TRBJ2-7, with 9 bases identical to TRBD2. Germline trimming cut 6 bases from V and 1 base from J; bases unmatched to any gene: 10. There are 16 residues in the CDR3. Germline-derived CDR1 and CDR2 are LNHDA and SQIVND (reference sequence).

CDR3 DNA sequence: TGTGCCAGCGCTCAGGTTTCCTACGAGCAGTACTTC. It encodes CASAQVSYEQYF. V is TRBV12-3 or TRBV12-4 and J is TRBJ2-7; D uncertain. The CDR3 has 12 amino acids. The V and J ends lost 8 bases and 1 base respectively, with 9 bases between them.

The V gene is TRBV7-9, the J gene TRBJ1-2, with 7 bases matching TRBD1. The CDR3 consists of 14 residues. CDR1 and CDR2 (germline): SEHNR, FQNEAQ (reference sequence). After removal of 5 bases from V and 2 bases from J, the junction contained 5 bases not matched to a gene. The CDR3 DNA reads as TGTGCCAGCAGCATTCAACAGGGGAACTATGGCTACACCTTC. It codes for CASSIQQGNYGYTF.

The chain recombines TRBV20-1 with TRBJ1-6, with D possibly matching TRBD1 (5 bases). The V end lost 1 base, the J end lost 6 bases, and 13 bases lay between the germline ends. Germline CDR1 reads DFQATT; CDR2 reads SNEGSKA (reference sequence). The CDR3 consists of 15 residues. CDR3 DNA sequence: TGCAGTGCTAGAGGGGGCAGGGTCAGTAATTCACCCCTCCACTTT. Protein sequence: CSARGGRVSNSPLHF.

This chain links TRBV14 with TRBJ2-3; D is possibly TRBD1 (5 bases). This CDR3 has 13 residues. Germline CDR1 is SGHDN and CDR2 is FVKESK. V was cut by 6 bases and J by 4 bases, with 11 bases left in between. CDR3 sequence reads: CASRIQGSDTQYF. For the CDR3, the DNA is TGTGCCAGCAGAATTCAGGGTTCAGATACGCAGTATTTT.

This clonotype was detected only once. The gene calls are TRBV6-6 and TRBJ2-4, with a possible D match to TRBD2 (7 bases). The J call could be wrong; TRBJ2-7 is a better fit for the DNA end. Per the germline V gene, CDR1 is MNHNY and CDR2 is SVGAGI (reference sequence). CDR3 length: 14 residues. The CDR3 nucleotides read TGTGCCAGCGCTCTAAGAGGGGGGGCCTACGAGCAGTACTTC. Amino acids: CASALRGGAYEQYF.

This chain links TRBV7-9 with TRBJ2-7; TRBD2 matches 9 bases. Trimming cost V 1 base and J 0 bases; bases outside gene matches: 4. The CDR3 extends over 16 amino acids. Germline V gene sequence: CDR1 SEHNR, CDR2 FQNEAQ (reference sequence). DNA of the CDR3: TGTGCCAGCAGCTTAGACCTAGCGGGACTCTCCTACGAGCAGTACTTC. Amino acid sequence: CASSLDLAGLSYEQYF.

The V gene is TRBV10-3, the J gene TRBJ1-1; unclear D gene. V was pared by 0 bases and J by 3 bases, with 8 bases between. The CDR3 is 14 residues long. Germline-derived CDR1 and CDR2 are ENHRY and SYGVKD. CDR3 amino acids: CAISESGGYTEAFF. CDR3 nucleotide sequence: TGTGCCATCAGTGAGTCGGGCGGCTACACTGAAGCTTTCTTT.

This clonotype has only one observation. The CDR3 nucleotides read TGTGCCAGCACCTCCCGACAGGCTGGAAACACCATATATTTT. This translates into CASTSRQAGNTIYF. The chain is built from TRBV27 and TRBJ1-3, with a possible D match to TRBD1 (6 bases). Germline V gene sequence: CDR1 MNHEY, CDR2 SMNVEV (reference sequence). The CDR3 totals 14 residues. V lost 7 bases, J lost 2 bases, and 12 bases lay in between.

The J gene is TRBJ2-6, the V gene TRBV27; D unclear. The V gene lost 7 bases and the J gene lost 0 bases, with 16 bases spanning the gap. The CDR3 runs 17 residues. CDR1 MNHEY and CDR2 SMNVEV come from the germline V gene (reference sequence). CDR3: CASTQRAWSSGANVLTF. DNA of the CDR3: TGTGCCAGCACCCAAAGGGCTTGGAGCTCTGGGGCCAACGTCCTGACTTTC.

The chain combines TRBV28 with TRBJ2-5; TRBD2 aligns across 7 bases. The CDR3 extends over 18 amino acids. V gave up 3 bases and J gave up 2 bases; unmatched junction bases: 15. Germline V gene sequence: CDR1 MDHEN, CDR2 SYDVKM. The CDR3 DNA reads TGTGCCAGCAGTTTCCCCTACGGTCAACTAGCGAAGCAAGAGACCCAGTACTTC. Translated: CASSFPYGQLAKQETQYF.

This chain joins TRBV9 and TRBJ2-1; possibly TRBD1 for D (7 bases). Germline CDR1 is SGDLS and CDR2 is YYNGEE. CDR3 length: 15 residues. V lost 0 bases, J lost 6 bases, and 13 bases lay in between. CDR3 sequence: CASSVGQGGGNEQFF. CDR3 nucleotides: TGTGCCAGCAGCGTAGGACAGGGAGGAGGCAATGAGCAGTTCTTC.

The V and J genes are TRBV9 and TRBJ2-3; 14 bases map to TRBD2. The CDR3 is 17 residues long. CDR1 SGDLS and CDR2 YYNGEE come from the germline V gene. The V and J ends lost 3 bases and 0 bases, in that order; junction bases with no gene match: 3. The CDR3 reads CASSGLAGGFSTDTQYF. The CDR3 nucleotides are TGTGCCAGCAGCGGACTAGCGGGGGGGTTTAGCACAGATACGCAGTATTTT.

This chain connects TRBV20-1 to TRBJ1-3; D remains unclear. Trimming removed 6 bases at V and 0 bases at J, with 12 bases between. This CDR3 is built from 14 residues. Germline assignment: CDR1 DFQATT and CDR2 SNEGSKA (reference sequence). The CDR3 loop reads CSAPPTDSGNTIYF. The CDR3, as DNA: TGCAGTGCCCCGCCCACAGACTCTGGAAACACCATATATTTT.

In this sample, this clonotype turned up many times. CDR3 residues: CASSEKAGGSYEQYF. Written as DNA, the CDR3 is TGTGCCAGCAGTGAAAAAGCGGGAGGGTCCTACGAGCAGTACTTC. This chain links TRBV6-1 with TRBJ2-7, with 10 bases identical to TRBD2. The length of the CDR3 is 15 residues. Germline CDR1 reads MNHNS; CDR2 reads SASEGT. The ends lost 2 bases at V and 1 base at J; junction bases unmatched: 2.